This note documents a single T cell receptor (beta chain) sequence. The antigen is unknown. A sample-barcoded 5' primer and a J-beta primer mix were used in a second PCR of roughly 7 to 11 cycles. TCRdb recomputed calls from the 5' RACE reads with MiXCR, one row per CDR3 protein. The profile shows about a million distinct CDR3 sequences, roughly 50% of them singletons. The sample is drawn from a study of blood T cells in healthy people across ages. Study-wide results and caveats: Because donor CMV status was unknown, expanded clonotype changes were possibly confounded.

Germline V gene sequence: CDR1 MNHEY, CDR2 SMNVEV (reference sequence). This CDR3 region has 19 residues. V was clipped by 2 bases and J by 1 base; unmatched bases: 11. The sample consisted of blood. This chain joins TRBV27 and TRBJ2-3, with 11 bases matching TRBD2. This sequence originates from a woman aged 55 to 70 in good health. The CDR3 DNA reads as TGTGCCAGCAGTTTACGGCTCGTAGCGGGAGGGCCGGGCACAGATACGCAGTATTTT. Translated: CASSLRLVAGGPGTDTQYF.